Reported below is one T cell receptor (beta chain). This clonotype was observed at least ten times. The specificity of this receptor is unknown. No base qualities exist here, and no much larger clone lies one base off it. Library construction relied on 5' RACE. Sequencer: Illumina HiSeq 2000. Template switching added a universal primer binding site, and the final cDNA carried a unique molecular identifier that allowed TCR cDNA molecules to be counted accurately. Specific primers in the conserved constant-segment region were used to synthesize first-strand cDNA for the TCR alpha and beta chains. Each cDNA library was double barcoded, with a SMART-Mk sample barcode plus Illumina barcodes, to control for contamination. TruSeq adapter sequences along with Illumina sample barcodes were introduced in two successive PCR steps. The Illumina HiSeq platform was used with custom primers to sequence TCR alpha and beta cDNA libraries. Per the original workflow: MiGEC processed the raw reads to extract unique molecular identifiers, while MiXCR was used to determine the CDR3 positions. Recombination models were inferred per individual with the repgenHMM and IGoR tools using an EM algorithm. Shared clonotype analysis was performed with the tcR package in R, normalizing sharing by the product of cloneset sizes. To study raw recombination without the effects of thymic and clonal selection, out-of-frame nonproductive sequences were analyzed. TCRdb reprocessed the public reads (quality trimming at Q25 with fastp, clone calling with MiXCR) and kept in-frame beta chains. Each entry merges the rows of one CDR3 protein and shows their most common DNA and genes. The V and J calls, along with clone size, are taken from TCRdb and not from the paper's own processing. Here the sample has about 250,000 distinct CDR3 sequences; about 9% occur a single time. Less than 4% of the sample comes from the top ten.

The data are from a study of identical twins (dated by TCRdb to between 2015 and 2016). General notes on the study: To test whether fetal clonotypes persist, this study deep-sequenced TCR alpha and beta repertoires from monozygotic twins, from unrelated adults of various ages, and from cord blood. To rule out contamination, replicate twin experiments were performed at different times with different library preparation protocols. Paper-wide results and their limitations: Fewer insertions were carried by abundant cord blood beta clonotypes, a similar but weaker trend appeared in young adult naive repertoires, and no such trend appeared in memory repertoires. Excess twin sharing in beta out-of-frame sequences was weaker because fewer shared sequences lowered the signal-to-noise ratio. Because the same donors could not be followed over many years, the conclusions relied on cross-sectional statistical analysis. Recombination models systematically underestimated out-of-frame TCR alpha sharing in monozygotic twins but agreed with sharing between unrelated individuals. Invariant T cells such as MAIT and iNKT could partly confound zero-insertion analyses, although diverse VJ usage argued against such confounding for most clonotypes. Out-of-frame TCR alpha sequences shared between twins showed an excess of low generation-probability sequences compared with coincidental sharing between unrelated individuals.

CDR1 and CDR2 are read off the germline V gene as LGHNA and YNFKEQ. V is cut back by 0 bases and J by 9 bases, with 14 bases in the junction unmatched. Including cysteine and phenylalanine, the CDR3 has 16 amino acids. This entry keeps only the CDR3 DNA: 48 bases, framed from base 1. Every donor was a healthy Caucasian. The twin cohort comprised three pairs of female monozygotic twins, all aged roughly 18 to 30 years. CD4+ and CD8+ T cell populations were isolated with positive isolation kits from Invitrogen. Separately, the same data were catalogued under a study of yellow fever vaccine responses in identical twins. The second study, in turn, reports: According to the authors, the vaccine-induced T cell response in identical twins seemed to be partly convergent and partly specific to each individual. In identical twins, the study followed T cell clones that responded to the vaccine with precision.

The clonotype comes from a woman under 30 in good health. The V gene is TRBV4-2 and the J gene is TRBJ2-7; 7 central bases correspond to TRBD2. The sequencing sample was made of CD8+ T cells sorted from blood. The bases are TGTGCCAGCAGCCAAGATGAGGTGGGAGGGCCATCGTGGCAGTACTTC. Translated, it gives CASSQDEVGGPSWQYF.